In this sample, the clone carrying this T cell receptor beta chain turned up a few times. This specimen comes from a study of T cell clones after liver transplantation. This CDR3 region has 15 residues. With 2 bases clipped from V and 6 bases from J, the junction kept 5 bases outside the gene matches. The germline CDR1 and CDR2 sequences are MRHNA and SNTAGT. Here immunoSEQ multiplex PCR was the method, and the copy in TCRdb shows in-frame clones only, minus some. Of just over 60,000 clones listed, 70% to 75% are singletons. The chain combines TRBV6-4 with TRBJ2-3; 10 bases line up with TRBD2. The TCR was taken from a human donor who received a liver transplant. Sequenced here: CD4+ T cells from blood, sampled before liver transplant. Here the CDR3 reads CASSDGPAGGDTQYF. In DNA, the CDR3 is TGTGCCAGCAGTGACGGTCCAGCGGGGGGGGATACGCAGTATTTT.